This T cell receptor beta chain is from a study of cytomegalovirus exposure and HLA in healthy donors. The ends lost 4 bases at V and 5 bases at J; junction bases unmatched: 10. Germline values: CDR1 SGDLS, CDR2 YYNGEE. The CDR3 covers 16 residues. This cohort consisted of healthy bone marrow donors. PCR amplification relied on 60 Vbeta primers (plus 13 Jbeta primers). The method was immunoSEQ multiplex PCR; TCRdb's version includes in-frame clones alone and lacks a portion of them. The table shows tens of thousands of clones, with around 76% occurring only once. As to this clone: What it recognizes is unknown.

Study conclusions and caveats: Most TCR sequences were seen very rarely across donors, but some public TCRs occurred in many. Three CMV-associated chains were confirmed in vitro to be specific for CMV antigens.

The chain recombines TRBV9 with TRBJ2-4; TRBD1 agrees at 9 bases. Source material: PBMCs. The clonotype was recovered from a male donor in good health and CMV-seropositive. CDR3 amino acids: CASSLARDREENIQYF. CDR3 DNA sequence: TGTGCCAGCAGCTTAGCACGGGACAGGGAAGAAAACATTCAGTACTTC.